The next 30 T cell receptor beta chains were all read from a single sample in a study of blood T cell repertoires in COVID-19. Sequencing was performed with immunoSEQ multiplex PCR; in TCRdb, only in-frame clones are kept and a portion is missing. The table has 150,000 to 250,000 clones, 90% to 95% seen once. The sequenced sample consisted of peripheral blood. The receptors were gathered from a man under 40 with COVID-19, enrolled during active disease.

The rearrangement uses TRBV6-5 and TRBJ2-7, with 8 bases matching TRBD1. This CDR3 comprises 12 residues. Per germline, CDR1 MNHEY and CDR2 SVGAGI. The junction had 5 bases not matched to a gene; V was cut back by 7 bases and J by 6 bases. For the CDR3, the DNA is TGTGCCAGCAACTTACAGGGGGGCGAGCAGTACTTC. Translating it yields CASNLQGGEQYF.

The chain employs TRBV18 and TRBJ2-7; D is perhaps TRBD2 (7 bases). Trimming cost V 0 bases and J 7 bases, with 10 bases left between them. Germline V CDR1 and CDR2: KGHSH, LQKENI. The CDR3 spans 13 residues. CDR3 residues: CASSPPGGLEQYF. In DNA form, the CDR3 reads TGTGCCAGCTCACCACCGGGGGGGCTGGAGCAGTACTTC. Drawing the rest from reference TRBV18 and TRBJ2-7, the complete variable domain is NAGVMQNPRHLVRRRGQEARLRCSPMKGHSHVYWYRQLPEEGLKFMVYLQKENIIDESGMPKERFSAEFPKEGPSILRIQQVVRGDSAAYFCASSPPGGLEQYFGPGTRLTVT.

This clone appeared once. CDR3 bases: TGTGCCAGCAGGGTACAGGGGAACACTGAAGCTTTCTTT. Amino acid sequence: CASRVQGNTEAFF. The J gene is TRBJ1-1, the V gene TRBV3-1 (or the pseudogene TRBV3-2); D perhaps matches TRBD1 (6 bases). Germline lookup yields CDR1 LGHDT and CDR2 YNNKEL (reference sequence). V was shortened by 6 bases and J by 1 base, with 9 bases between the two germline ends. The CDR3 extends over 13 amino acids.

The CDR3 nucleotides are TGTGCCAGCAGTTACGATATCTCCGGGGGCTACACCTTC. Translated, it gives CASSYDISGGYTF. The V and J genes are TRBV6-5 and TRBJ1-2, with no clear D. The CDR3 spans 13 residues. Trimming removed 2 bases at V and 8 bases at J, with 12 bases between. Germline CDR1 reads MNHEY; CDR2 reads SVGAGI.

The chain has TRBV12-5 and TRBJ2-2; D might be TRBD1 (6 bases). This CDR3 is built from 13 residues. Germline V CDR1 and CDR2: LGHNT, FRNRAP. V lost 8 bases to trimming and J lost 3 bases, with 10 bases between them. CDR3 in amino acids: CASSRQDTGELFF. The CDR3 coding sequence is TGTGCTAGTAGCCGACAGGACACCGGGGAGCTGTTTTTT. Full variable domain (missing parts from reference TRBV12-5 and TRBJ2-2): DARVTQTPRHKVTEMGQEVTMRCQPILGHNTVFWYRQTMMQGLELLAYFRNRAPLDDSGMPKDRFSAEMPDATLATLKIQPSEPRDSAVYFCASSRQDTGELFFGEGSRLTVL.

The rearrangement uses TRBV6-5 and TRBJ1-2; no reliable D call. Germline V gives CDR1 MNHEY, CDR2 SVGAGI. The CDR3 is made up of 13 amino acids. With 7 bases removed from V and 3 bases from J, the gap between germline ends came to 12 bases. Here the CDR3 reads CASMYGFDYGYTF. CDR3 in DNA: TGTGCCAGCATGTACGGGTTTGACTATGGCTACACCTTC.

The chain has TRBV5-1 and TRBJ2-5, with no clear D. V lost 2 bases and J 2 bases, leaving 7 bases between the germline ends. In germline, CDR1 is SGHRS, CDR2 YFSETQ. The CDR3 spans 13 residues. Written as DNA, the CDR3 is TGCGCCAGCAGCTTAAACAGACAAGAGACCCAGTACTTC. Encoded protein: CASSLNRQETQYF.

CDR3 protein: CASSRLIGNTIYF. CDR3 in DNA: TGCGCCAGCAGCAGACTCATTGGAAACACCATATATTTT. The rearrangement joins TRBV4-1 to TRBJ1-3; unclear D gene. Trimming left V 5 bases short and J 3 bases short, with 8 bases between. This CDR3 has 13 amino acids. CDR1 MGHRA and CDR2 YSYEKL come from the germline V gene.

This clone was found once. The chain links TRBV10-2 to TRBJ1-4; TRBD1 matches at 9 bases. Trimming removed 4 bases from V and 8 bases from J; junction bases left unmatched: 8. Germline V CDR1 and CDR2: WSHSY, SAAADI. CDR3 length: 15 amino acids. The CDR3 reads CASSGGQGRGEKLFF. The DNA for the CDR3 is TGCGCCAGCAGTGGGGGACAGGGAAGAGGCGAAAAACTGTTTTTT.

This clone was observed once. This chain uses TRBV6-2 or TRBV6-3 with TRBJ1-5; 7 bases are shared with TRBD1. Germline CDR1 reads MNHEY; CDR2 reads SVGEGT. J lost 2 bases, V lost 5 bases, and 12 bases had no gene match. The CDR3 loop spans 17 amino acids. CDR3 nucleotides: TGTGCCAGCAGTCCCATGACAGGGCTTCTGGGCAATCAGCCCCAGCATTTT. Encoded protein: CASSPMTGLLGNQPQHF.

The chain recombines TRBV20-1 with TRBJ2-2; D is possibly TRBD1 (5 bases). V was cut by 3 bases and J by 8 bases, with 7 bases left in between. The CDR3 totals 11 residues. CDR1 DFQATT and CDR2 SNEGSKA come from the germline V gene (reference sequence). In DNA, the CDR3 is TGCAGTGCTAGGACAGAGGGGGAGCTGTTTTTT. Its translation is CSARTEGELFF.

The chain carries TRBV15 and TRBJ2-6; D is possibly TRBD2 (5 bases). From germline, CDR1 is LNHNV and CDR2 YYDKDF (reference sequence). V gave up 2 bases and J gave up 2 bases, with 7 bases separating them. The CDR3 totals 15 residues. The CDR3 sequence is CATSRREPGANVLTF. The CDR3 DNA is TGTGCCACCAGCAGACGGGAACCTGGGGCCAACGTCCTGACTTTC.

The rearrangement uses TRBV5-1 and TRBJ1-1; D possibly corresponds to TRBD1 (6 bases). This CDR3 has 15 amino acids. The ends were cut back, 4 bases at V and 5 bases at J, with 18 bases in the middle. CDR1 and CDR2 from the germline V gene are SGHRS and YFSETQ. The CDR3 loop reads CASSPSRGMRTEAFF. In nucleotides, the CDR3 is TGCGCCAGCAGCCCGAGTAGGGGGATGAGGACTGAAGCTTTCTTT.

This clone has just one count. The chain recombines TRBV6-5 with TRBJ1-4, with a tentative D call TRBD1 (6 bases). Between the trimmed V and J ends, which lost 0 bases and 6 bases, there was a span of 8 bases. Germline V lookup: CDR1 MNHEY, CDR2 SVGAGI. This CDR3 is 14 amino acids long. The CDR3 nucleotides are TGTGCCAGCAGTTACTCAGGGGGGGATGAAAAACTGTTTTTT. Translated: CASSYSGGDEKLFF.

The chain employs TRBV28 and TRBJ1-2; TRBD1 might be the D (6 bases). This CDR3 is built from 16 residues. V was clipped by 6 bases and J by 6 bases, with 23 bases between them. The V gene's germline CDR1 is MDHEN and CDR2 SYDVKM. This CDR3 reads CASRPSNRVLLDGYTF. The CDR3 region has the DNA TGTGCCAGCAGACCCAGTAACAGGGTACTTCTGGATGGCTACACCTTC.

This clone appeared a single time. The CDR3 DNA reads TGTGCCAGCAGCGTAGTAGGCGGGGGTAACAATGAGCAGTTCTTC. Its protein product is CASSVVGGGNNEQFF. The gene calls are TRBV9 and TRBJ2-1, with TRBD2 identical over 7 bases. Looked up from germline, CDR1 is SGDLS and CDR2 is YYNGEE. The CDR3 has 15 residues. J was trimmed by 5 bases and V by 0 bases; bases with no gene match: 5.

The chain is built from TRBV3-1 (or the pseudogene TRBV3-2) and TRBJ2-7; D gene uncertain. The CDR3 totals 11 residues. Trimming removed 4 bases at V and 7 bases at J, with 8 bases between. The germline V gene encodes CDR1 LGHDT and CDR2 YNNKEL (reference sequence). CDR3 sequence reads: CASSLSSEQYF. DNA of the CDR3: TGTGCCAGCAGCCTTTCGTCTGAGCAGTACTTC.

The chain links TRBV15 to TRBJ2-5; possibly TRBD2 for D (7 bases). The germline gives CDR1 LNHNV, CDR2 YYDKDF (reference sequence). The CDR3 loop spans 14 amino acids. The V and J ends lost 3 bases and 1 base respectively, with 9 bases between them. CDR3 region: CATSSRGAQETQYF. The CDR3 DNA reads TGTGCCACCAGCAGCCGGGGGGCCCAAGAGACCCAGTACTTC.

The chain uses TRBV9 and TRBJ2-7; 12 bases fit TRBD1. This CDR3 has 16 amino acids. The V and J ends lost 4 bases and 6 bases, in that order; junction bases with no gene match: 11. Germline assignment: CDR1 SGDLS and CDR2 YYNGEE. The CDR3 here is CASSPSSGTGGPEQYF. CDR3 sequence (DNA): TGTGCCAGCAGCCCCAGTTCCGGGACAGGGGGCCCCGAGCAGTACTTC. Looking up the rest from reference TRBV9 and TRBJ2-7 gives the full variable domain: DSGVTQTPKHLITATGQRVTLRCSPRSGDLSVYWYQQSLDQGLQFLIQYYNGEERAKGNILERFSAQQFPDLHSELNLSSLELGDSALYFCASSPSSGTGGPEQYFGPGTRLTVT.

The CDR3 sequence is CSVSDRAGQPQHF. CDR3 coding DNA: TGCAGCGTATCAGACAGGGCAGGTCAGCCCCAGCATTTT. The chain recombines TRBV29-1 with TRBJ1-5, with 7 bases lining up with TRBD1. V was clipped by 6 bases and J by 6 bases; unmatched bases: 8. Germline V gene sequence: CDR1 SQVTM, CDR2 ANQGSEA. CDR3 length: 13 residues.

The CDR3 is CASSLAGHGYTF. As DNA, the CDR3 is TGTGCCAGCAGTTTAGCAGGGCACGGCTACACCTTC. The V and J genes are TRBV28 and TRBJ1-2; the D gene is possibly TRBD1 (5 bases). V gave up 2 bases and J gave up 8 bases, with 9 bases separating them. This CDR3 has 12 residues. CDR1 MDHEN and CDR2 SYDVKM come from the germline V gene.

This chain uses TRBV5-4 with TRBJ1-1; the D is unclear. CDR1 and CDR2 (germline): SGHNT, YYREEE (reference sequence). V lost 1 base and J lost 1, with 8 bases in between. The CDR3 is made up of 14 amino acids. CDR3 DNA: TGTGCCAGCAGCTTGAAACTATCGAACACTGAAGCTTTCTTT. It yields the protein CASSLKLSNTEAFF.

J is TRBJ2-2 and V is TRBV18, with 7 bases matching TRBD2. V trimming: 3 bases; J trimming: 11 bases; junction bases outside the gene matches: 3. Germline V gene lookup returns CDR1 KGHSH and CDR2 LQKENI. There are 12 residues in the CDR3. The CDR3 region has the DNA TGTGCCAGCTCACCTGGGAGGGGAGAGCTGTTTTTT. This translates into CASSPGRGELFF.

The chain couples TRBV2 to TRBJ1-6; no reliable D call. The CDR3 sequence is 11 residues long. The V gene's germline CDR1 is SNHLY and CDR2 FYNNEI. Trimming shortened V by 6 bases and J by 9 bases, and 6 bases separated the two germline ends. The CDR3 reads CASREASPLHF. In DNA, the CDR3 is TGTGCCAGCAGGGAGGCTTCACCCCTCCACTTT.

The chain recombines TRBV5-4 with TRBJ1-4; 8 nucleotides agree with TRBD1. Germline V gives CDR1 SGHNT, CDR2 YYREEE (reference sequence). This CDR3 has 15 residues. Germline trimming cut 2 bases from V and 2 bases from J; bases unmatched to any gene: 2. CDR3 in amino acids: CASSLRTGTNEKLFF. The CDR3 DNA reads TGTGCCAGCAGCTTACGGACAGGGACTAATGAAAAACTGTTTTTT.

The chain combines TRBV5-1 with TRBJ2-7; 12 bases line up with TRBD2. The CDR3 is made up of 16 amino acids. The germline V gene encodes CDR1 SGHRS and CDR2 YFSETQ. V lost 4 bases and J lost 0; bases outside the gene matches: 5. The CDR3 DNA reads TGCGCCAGCAGCGATAGGACTAGCGGGGACTCCTACGAGCAGTACTTC. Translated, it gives CASSDRTSGDSYEQYF.

This chain's CDR3 is CASSGGTALRSPLHF. CDR3 in DNA: TGTGCCAGTAGTGGAGGGACGGCCTTGAGATCACCCCTCCACTTT. This chain joins TRBV19 and TRBJ1-6, with D perhaps matching TRBD1 (5 bases). CDR3 size: 15 residues. Germline loops: CDR1 LNHDA, CDR2 SQIVND (reference sequence). The V and J ends lost 5 bases and 10 bases respectively, with 18 bases between them.

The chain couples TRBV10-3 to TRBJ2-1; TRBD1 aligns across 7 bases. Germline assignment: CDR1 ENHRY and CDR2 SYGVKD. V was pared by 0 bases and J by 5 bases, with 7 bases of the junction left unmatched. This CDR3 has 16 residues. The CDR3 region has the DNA TGTGCCATCAGTGAGTCGGCAGGCAGGGGGAACAATGAGCAGTTCTTC. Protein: CAISESAGRGNNEQFF.

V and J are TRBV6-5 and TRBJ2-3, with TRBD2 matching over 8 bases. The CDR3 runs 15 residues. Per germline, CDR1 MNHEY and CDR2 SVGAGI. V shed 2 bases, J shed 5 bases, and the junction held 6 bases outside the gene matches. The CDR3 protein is CASSYRGGDRDTQYF. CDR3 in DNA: TGTGCCAGCAGTTACCGGGGGGGGGACCGAGATACGCAGTATTTT.

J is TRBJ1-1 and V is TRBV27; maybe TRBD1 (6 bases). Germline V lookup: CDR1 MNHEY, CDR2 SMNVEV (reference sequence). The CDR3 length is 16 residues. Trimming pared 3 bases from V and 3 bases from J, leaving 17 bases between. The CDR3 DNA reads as TGTGCCAGCAGTTTGGCCACAGGGAGGGAGGACACTGAAGCTTTCTTT. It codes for CASSLATGREDTEAFF.